This is a list of T cell receptor beta chains from one sample in a study of CD8 T cells in ankylosing spondylitis. TCRdb reanalysed the 5' RACE reads using MiXCR and keeps one entry per CDR3 protein. The sample shows approximately 220,000 distinct CDR3 sequences, around 20% of them seen only once. The sequencing sample was made of blood, either unsorted or a sorted T cell fraction (not recorded which). Source of these receptors: a male donor with ankylosing spondylitis. The CDR3 runs from the conserved cysteine through the conserved F or W.

len: 13; v_gene: TRBV5-6; j_gene: TRBJ2-1; CDR3aa: CASSFGTINEQFF
len: 15; v_gene: TRBV11-2; j_gene: TRBJ2-7; CDR3aa: CASSLDREDAYEQYF
len: 11; v_gene: TRBV5-1; j_gene: TRBJ2-7; CDR3aa: CASSGADEQYF
len: 13; v_gene: TRBV29-1; j_gene: TRBJ2-1; CDR3aa: CSVEASGDPRKFF
len: 15; v_gene: TRBV5-1; j_gene: TRBJ2-7; CDR3aa: CASSFIDRGLYEQYF
len: 14; v_gene: TRBV4-1; j_gene: TRBJ1-1; CDR3aa: CASSQGGTGVKAFF
len: 14; v_gene: TRBV12-3/TRBV12-4; j_gene: TRBJ2-5; CDR3aa: CASSLVGNQETQYF
len: 16; v_gene: TRBV27; j_gene: TRBJ2-7; CDR3aa: CASSLSLPTGFYEQYF
len: 14; v_gene: TRBV29-1; j_gene: TRBJ2-1; CDR3aa: CSALQGGSYNEQFF
len: 18; v_gene: TRBV3-1; j_gene: TRBJ1-3; CDR3aa: CASSHGTLQVGSGNTIYF
len: 15; v_gene: TRBV5-1; j_gene: TRBJ1-1; CDR3aa: CASSLTAGTNTEAFF
len: 15; v_gene: TRBV13; j_gene: TRBJ2-5; CDR3aa: CASSSTSGIQETQYF
len: 13; v_gene: TRBV6-5; j_gene: TRBJ2-2; CDR3aa: CASSYHSTGELFF
len: 15; v_gene: TRBV29-1; j_gene: TRBJ1-3; CDR3aa: CSAEPRGTSGNTIYF
len: 14; v_gene: TRBV4-3; j_gene: TRBJ2-3; CDR3aa: CASSPFLSGDTQYF
len: 14; v_gene: TRBV29-1; j_gene: TRBJ2-7; CDR3aa: CSVELADREKEQYF
len: 13; v_gene: TRBV4-1; j_gene: TRBJ1-3; CDR3aa: CASSQARGNTIYF
len: 15; v_gene: TRBV3-1; j_gene: TRBJ1-4; CDR3aa: CASSSSTGANEKLFF
len: 15; v_gene: TRBV29-1; j_gene: TRBJ2-7; CDR3aa: CSVIPLDSRLDEQYF
len: 15; v_gene: TRBV28; j_gene: TRBJ2-7; CDR3aa: CASSLFNRLTYEQYF
len: 15; v_gene: TRBV4-1; j_gene: TRBJ2-1; CDR3aa: CASSPGSGGHPEQFF
len: 15; v_gene: TRBV19; j_gene: TRBJ2-1; CDR3aa: CASSIGTGAYNEQFF
len: 16; v_gene: TRBV28; j_gene: TRBJ1-1; CDR3aa: CASSPTGTGMNTEAFF
len: 15; v_gene: TRBV7-9; j_gene: TRBJ1-1; CDR3aa: CASIPDRGFYTEAFF
len: 14; v_gene: TRBV7-9; j_gene: TRBJ1-1; CDR3aa: CASSLGLLGTEAFF
len: 13; v_gene: TRBV7-8; j_gene: TRBJ2-2; CDR3aa: CASSLLDTGELFF
len: 15; v_gene: TRBV6-1; j_gene: TRBJ2-2; CDR3aa: CASSPGIEISGELFF
len: 12; v_gene: TRBV20-1; j_gene: TRBJ2-1; CDR3aa: CSAKDYGNEQFF
len: 17; v_gene: TRBV6-2/TRBV6-3; j_gene: TRBJ2-3; CDR3aa: CASSSLQTDLSTDTQYF
len: 11; v_gene: TRBV4-2; j_gene: TRBJ2-3; CDR3aa: CASSLEHTQYF
len: 17; v_gene: TRBV6-2/TRBV6-3; j_gene: TRBJ2-5; CDR3aa: CASSYSSSLADQETQYF
len: 15; v_gene: TRBV6-2/TRBV6-3; j_gene: TRBJ2-3; CDR3aa: CASSSPRDATDTQYF
len: 15; v_gene: TRBV4-1; j_gene: TRBJ2-1; CDR3aa: CASSQVATLSNEQFF
len: 16; v_gene: TRBV7-8; j_gene: TRBJ1-5; CDR3aa: CASSLDNRAWDQPQHF
len: 16; v_gene: TRBV14; j_gene: TRBJ1-1; CDR3aa: CASSPLGAEVNTEAFF
len: 16; v_gene: TRBV19; j_gene: TRBJ1-1; CDR3aa: CASSTLWTGVLTEAFF
len: 18; v_gene: TRBV11-1; j_gene: TRBJ2-3; CDR3aa: CASSLEVWAQQGTDTQYF
len: 13; v_gene: TRBV13; j_gene: TRBJ2-1; CDR3aa: CASSPRGDHEQFF